This note documents a single TCR beta chain sequence. Its antigen is undetermined. This sample was included in a study of OX40 agonist ivuxolimab in advanced cancers. Study-wide context: Dose-escalation patients had hepatocellular carcinoma, melanoma, renal cell or head and neck cancer.

Sequenced by immunoSEQ multiplex PCR; TCRdb stores in-frame clones only, minus some. The sample gives tens of thousands of clones, about 86% of which show up once; roughly 0.6% is in the top ten. The study's findings and limits: At doses 0.1 to 3.0 mg/kg, CD4+ and CD8+ clones expanded. The expanded peripheral T cells' antigen specificity was not determined. Expanded clones were, on average, more numerous among CD8+ T cells than CD4+.

The CDR3 has 13 residues. Trimming removed 4 bases at V and 1 base at J, with 8 bases between. The germline gives CDR1 SGDLS, CDR2 YYNGEE. The TCR sequence derives from an adult with an advanced solid tumor such as melanoma, head and neck, liver or kidney cancer. Sequencing used CD4+ or CD8+ T cells sorted from blood, obtained in a trial of the OX40 agonist ivuxolimab. This chain joins TRBV9 and TRBJ1-1; D gene unclear. The CDR3: CASSPGANTEAFF. CDR3 nucleotide sequence: TGTGCCAGCAGCCCGGGAGCGAACACTGAAGCTTTCTTT.